The 23 T cell receptor beta chains below all came from one sample that was sequenced in a study of Graves' ophthalmopathy and Graves' hyperthyroidism. RNA transcripts provided the template for amplifying TCR beta CDR3 regions. Investigators did first-round RT-PCR with HTBI primers, then second-round multiplex PCR. TCRdb reanalysed the multiplex PCR reads using MiXCR and keeps one entry per CDR3 protein. The sample lists approximately 500,000 distinct CDR3 sequences, approximately 15% seen once, with 8% to 10% in the top ten. Sequencing used blood. The receptors derive from a woman in her twenties or thirties with Graves' ophthalmopathy.

This clonotype was picked up many times. The V and J genes are TRBV2 and TRBJ1-1; 8 bases are a match to TRBD1. V lost 5 bases, J lost 3 bases, and 8 bases stayed unmatched. The CDR3 extends over 15 amino acids. Germline assignment: CDR1 SNHLY and CDR2 FYNNEI. CDR3 protein: CASSTPRGRDTEAFF. The CDR3 nucleotides read TGTGCCAGCAGTACCCCCAGGGGGCGCGACACTGAAGCTTTCTTT. The variable domain in full, completed from reference TRBV2 and TRBJ1-1, reads EPEVTQTPSHQVTQMGQEVILRCVPISNHLYFYWYRQILGQKVEFLVSFYNNEISEKSEIFDDQFSVERPDGSNFTLKIRSTKLEDSAMYFCASSTPRGRDTEAFFGQGTRLTVV.

This clonotype was seen at least ten times. V is TRBV11-3 and J is TRBJ2-2; no definite D call. CDR1 and CDR2 from the germline V gene are SGHNT and YENEEA. V lost 7 bases and J 0 bases, leaving 12 bases between the germline ends. The CDR3 spans 15 residues. The chain's CDR3 is CASTTVTSNTGELFF. The CDR3 nucleotides are TGTGCCAGCACCACCGTGACCTCGAACACCGGGGAGCTGTTTTTT. Combining the CDR3 with reference TRBV11-3 and TRBJ2-2 gives the whole variable domain EAGVVQSPRYKIIEKKQPVAFWCNPISGHNTLYWYLQNLGQGPELLIRYENEEAVDDSQLPKDRFSAERLKGVDSTLKIQPAELGDSAVYLCASTTVTSNTGELFFGEGSRLTVL.

This clonotype has ten or more counts. The chain combines TRBV6-1 with TRBJ1-2; D is possibly TRBD1 (6 bases). The CDR3 runs to 13 residues. The germline V gene has CDR1 MNHNS and CDR2 SASEGT. Trimming took 3 bases from V and 4 from J, leaving 9 bases between them. This CDR3 reads CASSERQVYGYTF. CDR3 nucleotide sequence: TGTGCCAGCAGTGAGCGACAGGTCTATGGCTACACCTTC.

This clonotype came up a few times. Being one base from a much bigger clone, this may be a read error. The chain is built from TRBV5-1 and TRBJ1-1; D gene unclear. Trimming stripped 7 bases from V and 1 base from J, with 14 bases between. This CDR3 region has 14 residues. Per germline, CDR1 SGHRS and CDR2 YFSETQ. CDR3 residues: CASGSPTGNTEAFF. As DNA, the CDR3 is TGCGCCAGCGGCTCCCCGACCGGGAACACTGAAGCTTTCTTT.

The chain combines TRBV19 with TRBJ1-2; the match to TRBD1 covers 8 bases. The germline V gene encodes CDR1 LNHDA and CDR2 SQIVND (reference sequence). There are 15 residues in the CDR3. Unmatched junction bases numbered 10, after V lost 4 bases and J lost 6 bases. The CDR3 here is CASSTDRGGRNGYTF. Here the CDR3 DNA reads TGTGCCAGTAGTACCGACAGGGGAGGAAGGAATGGCTACACCTTC.

This clonotype was detected many times. The chain uses TRBV6-1 and TRBJ1-2, with D possibly TRBD1 on 6 matching bases. This CDR3 has 15 amino acids. The germline gives CDR1 MNHNS, CDR2 SASEGT. Trimming left V 1 base short and J 2 bases short, with 11 bases between. The CDR3 DNA reads TGTGCCAGCAGTGAAGGGACAGTTAGCAACTATGGCTACACCTTC. This translates into CASSEGTVSNYGYTF.

Only a few counts were recorded for this clonotype. The rearrangement links TRBV19 to TRBJ2-5, with D unclear. This CDR3 contains 14 residues. Germline lookup yields CDR1 LNHDA and CDR2 SQIVND (reference sequence). Trimming removed 3 bases from V and 2 bases from J, with 10 bases in between. The CDR3 loop is CASSMNRIQETQYF. CDR3 bases: TGTGCCAGTAGTATGAACCGAATTCAAGAGACCCAGTACTTC.

This clonotype was seen repeatedly, ten times or more. The V gene is TRBV6-4, the J gene TRBJ1-3; D gene uncertain. CDR1 MRHNA and CDR2 SNTAGT come from the germline V gene. The CDR3 length is 12 residues. Trimming cost V 6 bases and J 8 bases, with 11 bases left between them. CDR3 sequence (DNA): TGTGCCAGCAGCCAGCTGGACTACACCATATATTTT. Translating it yields CASSQLDYTIYF.

In this sample, this clonotype turned up many times. The V call is TRBV7-3, the J call TRBJ2-5; no reliable D call. In germline, CDR1 is SGHTA, CDR2 FQGTGA. The V and J ends lost 5 bases and 5 bases respectively, with 12 bases between them. The length of the CDR3 is 13 residues. CDR3 sequence reads: CASSRVLGETQYF. The CDR3 DNA is TGTGCCAGCAGCAGGGTCCTGGGGGAGACCCAGTACTTC.

The chain combines TRBV24-1 with TRBJ2-7; no reliable D call. The CDR3 loop spans 14 amino acids. The germline V gene has CDR1 KGHDR and CDR2 SFDVKD. The V end lost 9 bases, the J end lost 2 bases, and 16 bases lay between the germline ends. CDR3 sequence reads: CATADSALTYEQYF. Written as DNA, the CDR3 is TGTGCCACCGCTGACTCTGCGTTAACCTACGAGCAGTACTTC.

The sample holds many counts of this clonotype. The J gene is TRBJ1-5, the V gene TRBV20-1; no definite D call. CDR1 DFQATT and CDR2 SNEGSKA come from the germline V gene (reference sequence). V was trimmed by 0 bases and J by 5 bases, leaving 5 bases between them. The CDR3 runs 12 residues. The CDR3 region is CSARESDQPQHF. The CDR3 region has the DNA TGCAGTGCTAGAGAGAGCGATCAGCCCCAGCATTTT.

V and J are TRBV7-9 and TRBJ2-5; 11 bases fit TRBD1. The CDR3 is 16 residues long. V dropped 5 bases and J dropped 5; count of bases not matched to a gene: 10. Germline lookup yields CDR1 SEHNR and CDR2 FQNEAQ (reference sequence). This CDR3 is CASSDRDRGSRETQYF. The CDR3 region has the DNA TGTGCCAGCAGCGACCGGGACAGGGGGTCTCGGGAGACCCAGTACTTC.

On this clonotype: One end of the junction varies from germline; a read error may be responsible. This rearrangement joins TRBV12-3 or TRBV12-4 to TRBJ2-7; 7 bases agree with TRBD2. CDR3 length: 12 amino acids. CDR3 in DNA: TGTGCTAGCAGGGACGGGGACTACGAGCAGTGCTTC. It translates to CASRDGDYEQCF.

DNA of the CDR3: TGTGCCAGCAGTGAACCGGGACAGGGGGCATCTGAAGCTTTCTTT. Translated: CASSEPGQGASEAFF. The chain employs TRBV6-1 and TRBJ1-1, with 12 bases matching TRBD1. Germline V gives CDR1 MNHNS, CDR2 SASEGT. J was trimmed by 6 bases and V by 2 bases; bases with no gene match: 4. The CDR3 sequence is 15 residues long.

Many counts were recorded for this clonotype. The chain is built from TRBV6-2 or TRBV6-3 and TRBJ2-5; unclear D gene. The CDR3 runs 13 residues. The germline V gene encodes CDR1 MNHEY and CDR2 SVGEGT. Trimming cost V 5 bases and J 3 bases, with 10 bases left between them. As DNA, the CDR3 is TGTGCCAGCAGTCGAGCACCCAAAGAGACCCAGTACTTC. Its protein product is CASSRAPKETQYF.

This clonotype was recorded many times. The chain has TRBV6-5 and TRBJ1-2; D unresolved. Germline V gives CDR1 MNHEY, CDR2 SVGAGI. The CDR3 loop spans 14 amino acids. Trimming cost V 5 bases and J 8 bases, with 18 bases left between them. In nucleotides, the CDR3 is TGTGCCAGCAGTACCCCAAGGACCGCGGGCGGCTACACCTTC. It translates to CASSTPRTAGGYTF.

A note on this clonotype: The junction shows a germline mismatch at one end, possibly a read error. The V gene is TRBV9, the J gene TRBJ2-4; the match to TRBD2 covers 7 bases. Germline CDR1 and CDR2: SGDLS and YYNGEE. The CDR3 totals 11 residues. The CDR3 region has the DNA TGTGCCAGCAGCCCCGGCCGGGGGAGGGACTTC. Its protein product is CASSPGRGRDF.

This clonotype turned up a few times. The chain carries TRBV7-2 and TRBJ2-5, with 12 bases identical to TRBD1. The CDR3 is made up of 16 amino acids. Germline values: CDR1 SGHTA, CDR2 FQGNSA. With 1 base clipped from V and 5 bases from J, the junction kept 5 bases outside the gene matches. CDR3 nucleotide sequence: TGTGCCAGCAGCTTAGTTGGGACAGGGGGCGCGGAGACCCAGTACTTC. Translated, it gives CASSLVGTGGAETQYF.

This clonotype was seen ten or more times. The genes are TRBV6-5 and TRBJ2-7; D is uncertain. The CDR3 has 16 amino acids. Per the germline V gene, CDR1 is MNHEY and CDR2 is SVGAGI. V was trimmed by 0 bases and J by 2 bases, leaving 14 bases between them. The CDR3 reads CASSYSNRWQAYEQYF. CDR3 bases: TGTGCCAGCAGTTACTCGAATCGATGGCAGGCCTACGAGCAGTACTTC.

This clonotype was observed many times. V gene TRBV20-1 combines with J gene TRBJ2-5; TRBD2 aligns across 9 bases. Germline V lookup: CDR1 DFQATT, CDR2 SNEGSKA (reference sequence). The CDR3 sequence is 14 residues long. V lost 2 bases to trimming and J lost 5 bases; unmatched junction nucleotides: 6. Here the CDR3 reads CSARRGRGWETQYF. The DNA for the CDR3 is TGCAGTGCTAGACGCGGGAGGGGATGGGAGACCCAGTACTTC.

This clonotype was counted at least ten times. V is TRBV28 and J is TRBJ2-7; D perhaps matches TRBD2 (5 bases). In germline, CDR1 is MDHEN, CDR2 SYDVKM. The CDR3 runs to 14 residues. Trimming took off 5 bases at V and 3 bases at J, with 14 bases between the two ends. The CDR3 loop reads CASSPLNGVYEQYF. The CDR3 coding sequence is TGTGCCAGCAGTCCCCTCAACGGGGTCTACGAGCAGTACTTC.

This rearrangement joins TRBV7-2 to TRBJ1-1; the D is unclear. Germline V CDR1 and CDR2: SGHTA, FQGNSA. The length of the CDR3 is 15 residues. V dropped 1 base and J dropped 1 base, with 10 bases sitting between them. CDR3 protein: CASSLVARGNTEAFF. The DNA for the CDR3 is TGTGCCAGCAGCTTAGTCGCGCGGGGGAACACTGAAGCTTTCTTT.

At least ten counts were recorded for this clonotype. The gene calls are TRBV6-1 and TRBJ1-1; no definite D call. V was cut by 2 bases and J by 4 bases, with 17 bases left in between. CDR1 is MNHNS, CDR2 SASEGT, per germline. The CDR3 runs 16 residues. In DNA form, the CDR3 reads TGTGCCAGCAGTGAACCGGAGGGATCGGCTGTCACTGAAGCTTTCTTT. It is translated as CASSEPEGSAVTEAFF.